Following are 9 T cell receptor beta chains from one sample sequenced in a study of OX40 agonist ivuxolimab in advanced cancers. Clones were read by immunoSEQ multiplex PCR, and TCRdb kept only the in-frame ones, dropping some. Of around 100,000 clones listed, around 93% are singletons. This sample comprised CD4+ or CD8+ T cells sorted from blood, obtained in a trial of the OX40 agonist ivuxolimab. The receptor set was obtained from an adult with an advanced solid tumor such as melanoma, head and neck, liver or kidney cancer.

The gene calls are TRBV19 and TRBJ1-1, with D unclear. CDR3 length: 16 amino acids. From germline, CDR1 is LNHDA and CDR2 SQIVND (reference sequence). Trimming cost V 6 bases and J 3 bases, with 20 bases left between them. The CDR3 DNA sequence: TGTGCCAGTAGGGAGACTAAATGGCGAGGCGACACTGAAGCTTTCTTT. It specifies CASRETKWRGDTEAFF.

The chain joins TRBV30 to TRBJ1-4, with TRBD1 matching 8 bases. Trimming removed 2 bases from V and 5 bases from J; junction bases left unmatched: 7. CDR1 and CDR2 from the germline V gene are GTSNPN and SVGIG (reference sequence). The CDR3 is 15 residues long. The chain's CDR3 is CAWSPLDRGNEKLFF. CDR3 nucleotides: TGTGCCTGGAGTCCCTTAGACAGGGGAAATGAAAAACTGTTTTTT.

The V and J genes are TRBV11-2 and TRBJ2-1; TRBD2 agrees at 12 bases. Germline V gene sequence: CDR1 SGHAT, CDR2 FQNNGV. The trim removed 5 bases at V and 8 bases at J, leaving 10 bases unmatched. This CDR3 has 16 residues. The CDR3 reads CASSPLTSGSAYEQFF. DNA for the CDR3: TGTGCCAGCAGCCCCCTGACTAGCGGGAGCGCGTATGAGCAGTTCTTC.

The chain uses TRBV5-1 and TRBJ2-2, with a tentative D call TRBD2 (6 bases). Trimming left V 4 bases short and J 5 bases short, with 18 bases between. Germline CDR1 and CDR2: SGHRS and YFSETQ. This CDR3 has 16 residues. DNA for the CDR3: TGCGCCAGCAGCCCGACCCCCGCGGGAAGGACCGGGGAGCTGTTTTTT. Its translation is CASSPTPAGRTGELFF. The full variable domain, rest sourced from reference TRBV5-1 and TRBJ2-2, is KAGVTQTPRYLIKTRGQQVTLSCSPISGHRSVSWYQQTPGQGLQFLFEYFSETQRNKGNFPGRFSGRQFSNSRSEMNVSTLELGDSALYLCASSPTPAGRTGELFFGEGSRLTVL.

The V gene is TRBV7-2, the J gene TRBJ2-2; no clear D. Germline CDR1 SGHTA, CDR2 FQGNSA. The germline V and J ends were trimmed by 8 bases and 1 base, with 11 bases remaining between them. This CDR3 region has 14 residues. The CDR3 loop reads CASLEAQNTGELFF. CDR3 DNA sequence: TGTGCCAGCCTCGAAGCGCAGAACACCGGGGAGCTGTTTTTT.

The V and J genes are TRBV6-1 and TRBJ2-3; unclear D gene. The CDR3 runs to 13 residues. Trimming stripped 2 bases from V and 2 bases from J, with 5 bases between. CDR1 MNHNS and CDR2 SASEGT come from the germline V gene. This chain's CDR3 is CASSEPFTDTQYF. The CDR3 bases are TGTGCCAGCAGTGAACCCTTCACAGATACGCAGTATTTT.

This chain joins TRBV28 and TRBJ1-6; 9 nucleotides match TRBD1. J gave up 9 bases and V 10 bases, and 7 bases lay outside the gene matches. Germline V gene data show CDR1 as MDHEN and CDR2 as SYDVKM. This CDR3 is built from 13 residues. CDR3 in DNA: TGTGCCACACTCGGACAGGGGACTTCACCCCTCCACTTT. It is translated as CATLGQGTSPLHF.

CDR3 sequence reads: CASTKRGAGYEQYF. The CDR3 DNA reads as TGTGCCAGCACAAAGCGGGGTGCGGGGTACGAGCAGTACTTC. The chain couples TRBV6-5 to TRBJ2-7, with 7 nucleotides matching TRBD2. Germline V CDR1 and CDR2: MNHEY, SVGAGI. V shed 7 bases and J 4 bases; nucleotides not matched to a gene: 10. The CDR3 consists of 14 residues.

The J gene is TRBJ2-6, the V gene TRBV6-5, with D maybe TRBD2 (5 bases). V was cut by 1 base and J by 2 bases, with 6 bases left in between. Germline V gene sequence: CDR1 MNHEY, CDR2 SVGAGI. The CDR3 runs 15 residues. This chain's CDR3 is CASSYLGAGANVLTF. In DNA form, the CDR3 reads TGTGCCAGCAGTTACTTGGGAGCTGGGGCCAACGTCCTGACTTTC.